The 17 T cell receptor beta chains below all came from one sample that was sequenced in a study of cytomegalovirus exposure and HLA in healthy donors. It was with 60 Vbeta and 13 Jbeta primers that the PCR ran. Only in-frame clones appear in the TCRdb table, and some are missing; sequencing was by immunoSEQ multiplex PCR. Of tens of thousands of clones listed, about 60% are singletons. Sequenced material: PBMCs. These receptors all come from a woman in her forties or fifties in good health and CMV-seronegative.

The V call is TRBV25-1, the J call TRBJ2-2; TRBD2 is a possible D gene (5 bases). V lost 0 bases to trimming and J lost 2 bases, with 10 bases between them. This CDR3 region has 16 residues. Germline V lookup: CDR1 MGHDK, CDR2 SYGVNS. CDR3 sequence reads: CASSEYISGNTGELFF. The CDR3 DNA follows: TGTGCCAGCAGTGAATATATCAGCGGTAACACCGGGGAGCTGTTTTTT.

The chain is built from TRBV5-1 and TRBJ2-2, with TRBD1 matching 9 bases. Germline assignment: CDR1 SGHRS and CDR2 YFSETQ. The junction had 7 bases not matched to a gene; V was cut back by 5 bases and J by 5 bases. The CDR3 loop spans 15 amino acids. The CDR3 spells CASRQQGAGTGELFF. In DNA, the CDR3 is TGCGCCAGCAGGCAACAGGGGGCAGGTACCGGGGAGCTGTTTTTT.

The rearrangement joins TRBV18 to TRBJ1-5; TRBD1 might be the D (5 bases). Germline V gene sequence: CDR1 KGHSH, CDR2 LQKENI. CDR3 length: 16 amino acids. Trimming took 3 bases from V and 2 from J, leaving 14 bases between them. The CDR3 loop reads CASSPSTDTGNQPQHF. CDR3 in DNA: TGTGCCAGCTCACCGAGTACGGACACGGGCAATCAGCCCCAGCATTTT. Full variable domain (outside the CDR3, taken from reference TRBV18 and TRBJ1-5): NAGVMQNPRHLVRRRGQEARLRCSPMKGHSHVYWYRQLPEEGLKFMVYLQKENIIDESGMPKERFSAEFPKEGPSILRIQQVVRGDSAAYFCASSPSTDTGNQPQHFGDGTRLSIL.

J is TRBJ1-4 and V is TRBV6-5, with D uncertain. The CDR3 totals 16 residues. Germline loops: CDR1 MNHEY, CDR2 SVGAGI. Between the trimmed V and J ends, which lost 2 bases and 0 bases, there was a span of 10 bases. In DNA, the CDR3 is TGTGCCAGCAGTTACCGGGGAACTGCAACTAATGAAAAACTGTTTTTT. Translating gives CASSYRGTATNEKLFF.

This clone was seen only a few times. V gene TRBV10-3 combines with J gene TRBJ2-7; TRBD2 is a possible D gene (6 bases). The CDR3 runs 15 residues. Germline lookup yields CDR1 ENHRY and CDR2 SYGVKD. V was clipped by 6 bases and J by 0 bases, with 15 bases between them. CDR3 in amino acids: CAISPSDGSSYEQYF. The CDR3 DNA reads TGTGCCATCAGCCCTTCGGACGGGAGCTCCTACGAGCAGTACTTC.

The rearrangement links TRBV6-4 to TRBJ2-7; the match to TRBD1 covers 11 bases. Germline lookup yields CDR1 MRHNA and CDR2 SNTAGT. The CDR3 is 15 residues long. After removal of 2 bases from V and 0 bases from J, the junction contained 0 bases not matched to a gene. The CDR3 sequence is CASSDGTGGSYEQYF. CDR3 nucleotides: TGTGCCAGCAGTGACGGGACAGGGGGCTCCTACGAGCAGTACTTC.

To note about this clone: Likely a read error: the CDR3 ends without its conserved phenylalanine or tryptophan. No DNA is shown, since the ends of the CDR3 on it are uncertain; the CDR3 is the one TCRdb lists. This rearrangement joins TRBV18 to TRBJ1-5. The CDR3 is 11 amino acids in total, end residues counted. CDR1 is KGHSH and CDR2 is LQKENI in the germline V gene. The CDR3 loop is CASSLVVGIPL.

A note on this clone: An end of the junction does not agree with germline; a read error may underlie this. Other nucleotide sequences from this sample produce the same CDR3. This chain connects TRBV5-6 to TRBJ1-4; D gene ambiguous. Germline assignment: CDR1 SGHDT and CDR2 YYEEEE. This CDR3 comprises 14 residues. The CDR3: CASSLFSGFEKLFF. CDR3 bases: TGTGCCAGCAGCTTATTCAGCGGCTTTGAAAAGCTGTTTTTT.

The gene calls are TRBV28 and TRBJ1-1; D possibly corresponds to TRBD1 (5 bases). V was pared by 6 bases and J by 1 base, with 18 bases between. The CDR3 consists of 16 residues. Per the germline V gene, CDR1 is MDHEN and CDR2 is SYDVKM. The CDR3 DNA sequence: TGTGCCAGCAGGCCCACGTGGGGCATTGGGAACACTGAAGCTTTCTTT. Protein: CASRPTWGIGNTEAFF.

There are a few counts of this clone. The V gene is TRBV19, the J gene TRBJ2-7; no clear D. The germline CDR1 and CDR2 sequences are LNHDA and SQIVND (reference sequence). V was cut by 4 bases and J by 1 base, with 11 bases left in between. The CDR3 is 14 amino acids. The CDR3 is CASSNRGPSYEQYF. The CDR3 bases are TGTGCCAGTAGTAACCGTGGCCCATCCTACGAGCAGTACTTC. Drawing the rest from reference TRBV19 and TRBJ2-7, the complete variable domain is DGGITQSPKYLFRKEGQNVTLSCEQNLNHDAMYWYRQDPGQGLRLIYYSQIVNDFQKGDIAEGYSVSREKKESFPLTVTSAQKNPTAFYLCASSNRGPSYEQYFGPGTRLTVT.

This clone was seen more than once but under ten times. The V gene is TRBV7-2, the J gene TRBJ2-3; TRBD2 aligns across 7 bases. The V gene end was trimmed by 2 bases and the J gene end by 5 bases; junction bases not matched to a gene: 7. In germline, CDR1 is SGHTA, CDR2 FQGNSA. This CDR3 is built from 15 residues. CDR3 region: CASSLLREPGDTQYF. CDR3 DNA sequence: TGTGCCAGCAGCTTACTGCGGGAGCCCGGAGATACGCAGTATTTT.

At least ten counts were recorded for this clone. The chain uses TRBV28 and TRBJ1-5; a possible D gene is TRBD1 (6 bases). V was clipped by 8 bases and J by 11 bases, with 16 bases between them. Germline CDR1 reads MDHEN; CDR2 reads SYDVKM. There are 12 residues in the CDR3. CDR3 amino acids: CASLKDSPTQHF. The CDR3 nucleotides are TGTGCCAGCCTTAAGGACAGTCCTACCCAGCATTTT.

This clone was observed a handful of times. The chain uses TRBV7-6 and TRBJ1-1, with D perhaps TRBD1 (5 bases). Between the trimmed V and J ends, which lost 8 bases and 9 bases, there was a span of 13 bases. The CDR3 extends over 11 amino acids. The germline V gene encodes CDR1 SGHVS and CDR2 FNYEAQ. The chain's CDR3 is CASFYGGQAFF. CDR3 bases: TGTGCCAGCTTTTACGGGGGACAAGCTTTCTTT.

The rearrangement uses TRBV2 and TRBJ2-5; TRBD2 matches 10 bases. Trimming cost V 1 base and J 4 bases; bases outside gene matches: 18. Germline V gene sequence: CDR1 SNHLY, CDR2 FYNNEI. The CDR3 runs to 20 residues. The CDR3 nucleotides are TGTGCCAGCAGTGAAGACCCTAGCGGGAGAGGGTGGAAGGGTGGAGAGACCCAGTACTTC. Amino acids: CASSEDPSGRGWKGGETQYF.

CDR3 sequence reads: CASRTTSGSTYNEQFF. In DNA, the CDR3 is TGCGCCAGCAGGACGACTAGCGGGAGTACCTACAATGAGCAGTTCTTC. The gene calls are TRBV5-1 and TRBJ2-1; 12 nucleotides match TRBD2. The CDR3 extends over 16 amino acids. Germline lookup yields CDR1 SGHRS and CDR2 YFSETQ. With 5 bases clipped from V and 2 bases from J, the junction kept 5 bases outside the gene matches.

This clone has just one count. This sequence joins TRBV16 and TRBJ1-2; 7 positions match TRBD1. This CDR3 is 13 amino acids long. Germline assignment: CDR1 KGHSY and CDR2 FQNENV. The trim removed 5 bases at V and 4 bases at J, leaving 4 bases unmatched. In DNA, the CDR3 is TGTGCCAGCAGCTGGGGACAGTTCTATGGCTACACCTTC. It encodes CASSWGQFYGYTF.

The chain is built from TRBV28 and TRBJ2-7, with TRBD2 identical over 14 bases. Trimming removed 7 bases from V and 7 bases from J; junction bases left unmatched: 15. The CDR3 loop spans 17 amino acids. The germline V gene encodes CDR1 MDHEN and CDR2 SYDVKM. The CDR3 reads CASTRTGTSGSTREQYF. The CDR3 DNA sequence: TGTGCCAGCACCCGGACAGGGACTAGCGGGAGTACGCGGGAGCAGTACTTC.